This T cell receptor beta chain was found in a study of neoadjuvant anti-PD-1 for oral cavity cancer. PBMCs were not maintained or expanded in culture before analysis. The CDR3 sequence is 15 residues long. The J segment lost 6 bases and the V segment lost 0 bases, leaving 8 bases of the junction unmatched. Germline assignment: CDR1 SGHRS and CDR2 YFSETQ. Here immunoSEQ multiplex PCR was the method, and the copy in TCRdb shows in-frame clones only, minus some. This sample has 75,000 to 100,000 clones; 70% to 85% occur once, and the top ten carry around 3.1%. The chain carries TRBV5-1 and TRBJ2-7, with 8 positions matching TRBD1. This receptor was identified in a person aged 35 to 85 with oral cavity squamous cell carcinoma. Sequences were derived from PBMCs, sampled before nivolumab (anti-PD-1) treatment. In DNA, the CDR3 is TGCGCCAGCAGCTTGGGGCAGGGGGCGCCGGGCGAGCAGTACTTC. This gives the protein CASSLGQGAPGEQYF.